A selection of T cell receptor beta chains follows, all from one sample in a study of shared clonotypes between healthy human individuals. The assay was immunoSEQ multiplex PCR, and TCRdb's table has in-frame clones only and misses some. The sample carries roughly 2.4 million clones, approximately 94% recorded once. Sequences were obtained from naive CD4+ T cells sorted from blood. The receptors stem from a man aged 18 to 35 in good health. The CDR3 runs from the conserved cysteine through the conserved F or W. The D gene is left open where the match is weak. Where a row states a size, it is once, few, many or the class of an expanded clone; other rows omit it.

cdr3_aa	cdr3_nt	d_call	v_call	j_call	clone_size
CASSETGKGPTSKQYF	TGTGCCAGCTCAGAGACCGGGAAAGGGCCTACGAGTAAGCAGTACTTC	NA	TRBV18	TRBJ2-7	NA
CASSQGSNQETQYF	TGTGCCAGCAGCCAAGGGAGTAACCAAGAGACCCAGTACTTC	NA	TRBV5-4	TRBJ2-5	NA
CASSYGGNTDTQYF	TGTGCCAGCAGTTACGGCGGTAACACAGATACGCAGTATTTT	NA	TRBV6-6	TRBJ2-3	NA
CASSDAASNQPQHF	TGTGCCAGCAGTGATGCGGCTAGCAATCAGCCCCAGCATTTT	NA	TRBV6-1	TRBJ1-5	once
CASSLDPGYKRTQYF	TGTGCTAGCAGCTTAGATCCGGGATACAAGAGGACCCAGTACTTC	NA	TRBV7-7	TRBJ2-5	NA
CASGTSGRAHEQYF	TGCGCCAGCGGGACTAGCGGGAGGGCCCACGAGCAGTACTTC	TRBD2	TRBV5-1	TRBJ2-7	NA
CASRRDRVGGYTF	TGTGCCAGCAGACGGGACAGGGTTGGTGGCTACACCTTC	TRBD1	TRBV25-1	TRBJ1-2	NA
CASSPPPSGRVTDTQYF	TGTGCCAGCAGCCCCCCCCCGAGCGGGAGGGTAACAGATACGCAGTATTTT	TRBD2	TRBV5-4	TRBJ2-3	NA
CASSFGTEQFF	TGCGCCAGCAGCTTCGGGACTGAGCAGTTCTTC	NA	TRBV5-1	TRBJ2-1	NA
CASHSSADTQYF	TGTGCCAGCCACTCAAGTGCAGATACGCAGTATTTT	NA	TRBV28	TRBJ2-3	NA
CVSSLPVPYGYTF	TGTGTCAGCAGTTTACCAGTCCCCTATGGCTACACCTTC	NA	TRBV28	TRBJ1-2	NA
CASSEMNTEAFF	TGTGCCAGCAGTGAGATGAACACTGAAGCTTTCTTT	NA	TRBV6-6	TRBJ1-1	NA
CASSYSTRVNEQFF	TGTGCCAGCAGTTACTCGACCAGGGTGAATGAGCAGTTCTTC	NA	TRBV6-5	TRBJ2-1	NA
CASSSPRVLSVITDTQYF	TGCGCCAGCAGCTCCCCAAGAGTATTATCCGTGATTACAGATACGCAGTATTTT	NA	TRBV5-1	TRBJ2-3	NA
CASSLDGSPYEQYF	TGTGCCAGCAGCTTAGATGGTTCCCCCTACGAGCAGTACTTC	NA	TRBV7-6	TRBJ2-7	NA
CAGSPTDTQYF	TGTGCCGGCTCGCCGACAGATACGCAGTATTTT	NA	TRBV18	TRBJ2-3	few
CASSILDTTNEKLFF	TGTGCCAGTAGTATCCTCGACACTACTAATGAAAAACTGTTTTTT	NA	TRBV19	TRBJ1-4	NA
CAISESRTSGGTYEQYF	TGTGCCATCAGTGAGTCTCGTACTAGCGGGGGGACCTACGAGCAGTACTTC	TRBD2	TRBV10-3	TRBJ2-7	NA
CASSSGQKVSYEQYF	TGCGCCAGCAGCTCCGGACAGAAGGTCTCCTACGAGCAGTACTTC	NA	TRBV5-1	TRBJ2-7	NA
CASSDRLRAYEQYF	TGCGCCAGCAGTGATCGACTAAGGGCCTACGAGCAGTACTTC	NA	TRBV10-1	TRBJ2-7	NA
CASSGGQGVSAEQYF	TGTGCCAGCAGCGGGGGACAGGGGGTGAGCGCGGAGCAGTACTTC	TRBD1	TRBV7-2	TRBJ2-7	NA
CASSFWDRGLGVNTEAFF	TGTGCCAGCAGTTTCTGGGACAGGGGGCTGGGTGTGAACACTGAAGCTTTCTTT	TRBD1	TRBV28	TRBJ1-1	NA
CASSPQRGLRYEQFF	TGTGCCAGCAGCCCCCAGCGGGGGCTCCGTTATGAGCAGTTCTTC	TRBD2	TRBV5-6	TRBJ2-1	NA
CAWPPVLAVTDTQYF	TGTGCCTGGCCTCCGGTACTAGCGGTCACAGATACGCAGTATTTT	TRBD2	TRBV30	TRBJ2-3	NA
CASSQDSGARRAPSLEQYF	TGCGCCAGCAGCCAAGATTCAGGGGCGAGGCGGGCTCCCTCCCTCGAGCAGTACTTC	NA	TRBV4-1	TRBJ2-7	NA
CASSLALAGPHEQFF	TGTGCCAGCAGCTTAGCGCTAGCGGGCCCCCATGAGCAGTTCTTC	TRBD2	TRBV11-3	TRBJ2-1	NA
CASSLGFVGTATGNTIYF	TGTGCCAGCAGCTTAGGATTCGTTGGGACAGCTACTGGAAACACCATATATTTT	TRBD1	TRBV7-6	TRBJ1-3	NA
CAWSSKEDTEAFF	TGTGCCTGGAGTAGTAAAGAGGACACTGAAGCTTTCTTT	NA	TRBV30	TRBJ1-1	NA
CASSPGTEKNIQYF	TGTGCCAGCTCACCGGGGACGGAGAAAAACATTCAGTACTTC	NA	TRBV18	TRBJ2-4	NA
CASSLAGTFSGNTIYF	TGTGCCAGCAGCTTAGCAGGCACGTTCTCTGGAAACACCATATATTTT	NA	TRBV11-2	TRBJ1-3	NA
CASSTPQAGGASTDTQYF	TGTGCCAGCAGCACCCCCCAAGCGGGGGGGGCCAGCACAGATACGCAGTATTTT	TRBD2	TRBV28	TRBJ2-3	NA
CASSRTATSTDTQYF	TGTGCCAGCTCGCGGACAGCGACTAGCACAGATACGCAGTATTTT	NA	TRBV18	TRBJ2-3	once
CASSVGQGVNSPLHF	TGTGCCAGCAGTGTAGGACAGGGGGTCAATTCACCCCTCCACTTT	TRBD1	TRBV6-4	TRBJ1-6	NA
CASSTGDIRNEQFF	TGTGCCAGTAGCACTGGGGACATACGCAATGAGCAGTTCTTC	NA	TRBV19	TRBJ2-1	NA
CASSQADRADQPQHF	TGCGCCAGCAGCCAGGCGGATCGAGCAGACCAGCCCCAGCATTTT	NA	TRBV4-1	TRBJ1-5	NA